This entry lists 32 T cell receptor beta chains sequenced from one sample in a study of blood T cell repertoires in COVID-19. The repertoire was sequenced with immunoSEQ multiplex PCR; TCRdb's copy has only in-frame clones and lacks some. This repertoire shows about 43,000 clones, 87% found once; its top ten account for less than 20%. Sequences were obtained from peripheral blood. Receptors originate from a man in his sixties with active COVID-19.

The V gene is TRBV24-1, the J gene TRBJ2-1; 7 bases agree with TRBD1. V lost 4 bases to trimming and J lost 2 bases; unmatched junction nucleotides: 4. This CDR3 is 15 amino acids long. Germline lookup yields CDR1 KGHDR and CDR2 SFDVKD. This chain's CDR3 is CATSEGRGTYNEQFF. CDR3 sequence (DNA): TGTGCCACCAGTGAGGGCAGGGGGACCTACAATGAGCAGTTCTTC.

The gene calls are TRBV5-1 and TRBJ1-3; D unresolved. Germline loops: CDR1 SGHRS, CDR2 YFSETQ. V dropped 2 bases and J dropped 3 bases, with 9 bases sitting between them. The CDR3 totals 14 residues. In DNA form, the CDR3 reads TGCGCCAGCAGCTTAGACTCGAATGGAAACACCATATATTTT. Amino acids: CASSLDSNGNTIYF.

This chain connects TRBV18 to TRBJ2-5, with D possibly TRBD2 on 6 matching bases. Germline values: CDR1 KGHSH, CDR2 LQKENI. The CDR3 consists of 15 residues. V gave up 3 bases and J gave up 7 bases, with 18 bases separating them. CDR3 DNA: TGTGCCAGCTCACCGACTCAGGACCCCGGGGGGACCCAGTACTTC. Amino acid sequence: CASSPTQDPGGTQYF. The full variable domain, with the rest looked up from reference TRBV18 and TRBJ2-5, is NAGVMQNPRHLVRRRGQEARLRCSPMKGHSHVYWYRQLPEEGLKFMVYLQKENIIDESGMPKERFSAEFPKEGPSILRIQQVVRGDSAAYFCASSPTQDPGGTQYFGPGTRLLVL.

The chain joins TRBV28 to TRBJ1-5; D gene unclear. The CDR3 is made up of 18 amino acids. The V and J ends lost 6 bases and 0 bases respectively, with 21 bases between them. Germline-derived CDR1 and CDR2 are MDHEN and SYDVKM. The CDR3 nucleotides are TGTGCCAGCAGCTCACCCCTCGGGAGGGATTATAGCAATCAGCCCCAGCATTTT. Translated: CASSSPLGRDYSNQPQHF.

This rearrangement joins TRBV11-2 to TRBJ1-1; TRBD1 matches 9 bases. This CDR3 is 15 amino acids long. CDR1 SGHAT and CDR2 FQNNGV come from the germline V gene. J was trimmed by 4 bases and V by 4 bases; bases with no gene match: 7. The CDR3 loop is CASSWPGQGFTEAFF. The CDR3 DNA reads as TGTGCCAGCAGCTGGCCGGGACAGGGTTTCACTGAAGCTTTCTTT. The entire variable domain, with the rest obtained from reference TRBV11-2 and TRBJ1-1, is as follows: EAGVAQSPRYKIIEKRQSVAFWCNPISGHATLYWYQQILGQGPKLLIQFQNNGVVDDSQLPKDRFSAERLKGVDSTLKIQPAKLEDSAVYLCASSWPGQGFTEAFFGQGTRLTVV.

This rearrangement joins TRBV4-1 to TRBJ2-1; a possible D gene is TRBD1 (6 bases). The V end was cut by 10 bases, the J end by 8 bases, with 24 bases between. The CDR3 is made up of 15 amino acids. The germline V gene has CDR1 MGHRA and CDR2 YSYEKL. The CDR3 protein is CATRASPNKGDEQFF. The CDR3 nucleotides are TGCGCCACCCGAGCGTCACCTAACAAGGGGGATGAGCAGTTCTTC.

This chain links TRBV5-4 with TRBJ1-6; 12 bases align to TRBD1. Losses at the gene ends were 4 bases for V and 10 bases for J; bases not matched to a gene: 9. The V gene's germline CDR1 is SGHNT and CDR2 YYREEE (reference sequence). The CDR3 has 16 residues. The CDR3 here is CASSDPGTGGGSPLHF. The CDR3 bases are TGTGCCAGCAGCGACCCCGGGACAGGGGGCGGGTCACCCCTCCACTTT.

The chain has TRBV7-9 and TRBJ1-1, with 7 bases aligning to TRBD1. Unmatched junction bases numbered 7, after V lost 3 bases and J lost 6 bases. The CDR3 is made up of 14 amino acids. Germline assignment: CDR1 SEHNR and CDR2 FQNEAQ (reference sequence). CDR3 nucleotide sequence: TGTGCCAGCAGCTTGGGACAGCGCAGCGCTGAAGCTTTCTTT. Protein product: CASSLGQRSAEAFF.

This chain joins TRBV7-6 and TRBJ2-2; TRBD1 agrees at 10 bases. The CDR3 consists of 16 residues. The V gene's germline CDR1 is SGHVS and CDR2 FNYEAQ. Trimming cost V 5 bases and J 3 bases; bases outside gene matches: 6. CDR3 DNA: TGTGCCAGCAGCCAAATAGGGACAGGGGACACCGGGGAGCTGTTTTTT. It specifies CASSQIGTGDTGELFF.

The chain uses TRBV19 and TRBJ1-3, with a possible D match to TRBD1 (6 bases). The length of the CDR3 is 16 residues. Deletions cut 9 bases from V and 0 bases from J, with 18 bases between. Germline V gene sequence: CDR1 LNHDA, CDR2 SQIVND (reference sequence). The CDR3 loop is CASRGFGQNSGNTIYF. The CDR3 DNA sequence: TGTGCCAGCCGAGGGTTCGGACAGAACTCTGGAAACACCATATATTTT.

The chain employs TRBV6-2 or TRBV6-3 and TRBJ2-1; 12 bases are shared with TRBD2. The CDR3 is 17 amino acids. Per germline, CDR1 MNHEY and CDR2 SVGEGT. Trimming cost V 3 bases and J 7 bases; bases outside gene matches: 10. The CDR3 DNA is TGTGCCAGCAGTTATCAGCCCCTAGCGGGGGGGTTGAATGAGCAGTTCTTC. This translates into CASSYQPLAGGLNEQFF.

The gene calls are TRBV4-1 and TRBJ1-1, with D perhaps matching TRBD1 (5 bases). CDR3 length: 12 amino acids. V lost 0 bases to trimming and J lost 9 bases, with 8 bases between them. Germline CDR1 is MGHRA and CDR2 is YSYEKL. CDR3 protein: CASSQDPGKAFF. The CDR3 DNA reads TGCGCCAGCAGCCAAGATCCAGGGAAAGCTTTCTTT.

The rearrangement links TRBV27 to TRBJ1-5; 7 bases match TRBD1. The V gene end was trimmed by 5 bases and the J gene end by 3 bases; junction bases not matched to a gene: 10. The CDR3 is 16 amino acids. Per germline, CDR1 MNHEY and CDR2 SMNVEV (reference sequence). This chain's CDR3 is CASSPIGDRDNQPQHF. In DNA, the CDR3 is TGTGCCAGCAGTCCTATCGGGGACAGAGACAATCAGCCCCAGCATTTT.

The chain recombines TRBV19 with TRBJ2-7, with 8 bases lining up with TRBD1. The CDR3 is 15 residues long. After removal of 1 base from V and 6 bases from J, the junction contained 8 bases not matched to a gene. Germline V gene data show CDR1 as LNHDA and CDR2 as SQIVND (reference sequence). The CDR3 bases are TGTGCCAGTAGTATAGGTTCGGACAGGGTCTCCGAGCAGTACTTC. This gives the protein CASSIGSDRVSEQYF.

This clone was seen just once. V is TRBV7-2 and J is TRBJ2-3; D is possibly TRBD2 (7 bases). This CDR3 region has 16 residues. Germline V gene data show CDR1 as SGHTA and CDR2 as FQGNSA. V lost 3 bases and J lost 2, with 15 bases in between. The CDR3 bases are TGTGCCAGCAGCTTTAGGGGGGGGGCCATCACAGATACGCAGTATTTT. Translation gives CASSFRGGAITDTQYF.

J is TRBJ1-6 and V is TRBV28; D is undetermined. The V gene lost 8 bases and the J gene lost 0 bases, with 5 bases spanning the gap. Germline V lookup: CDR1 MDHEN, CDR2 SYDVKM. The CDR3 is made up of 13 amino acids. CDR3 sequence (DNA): TGTGCCAGCTCGGGCTCCTATAATTCACCCCTCCACTTT. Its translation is CASSGSYNSPLHF.

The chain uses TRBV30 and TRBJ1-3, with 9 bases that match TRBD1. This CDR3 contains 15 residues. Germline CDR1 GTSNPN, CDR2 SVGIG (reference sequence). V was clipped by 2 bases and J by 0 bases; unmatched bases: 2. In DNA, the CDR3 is TGTGCCTGGAGTAGGGACAGGGCCTCTGGAAACACCATATATTTT. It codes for CAWSRDRASGNTIYF.

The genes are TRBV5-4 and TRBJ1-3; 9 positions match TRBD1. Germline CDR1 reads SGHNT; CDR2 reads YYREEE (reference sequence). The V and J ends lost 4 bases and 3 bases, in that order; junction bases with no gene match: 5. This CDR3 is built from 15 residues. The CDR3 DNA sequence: TGTGCCAGCAGCCTCACAGGGGGCTATGGAAACACCATATATTTT. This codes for CASSLTGGYGNTIYF. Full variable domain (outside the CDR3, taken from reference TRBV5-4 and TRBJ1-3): ETGVTQSPTHLIKTRGQQVTLRCSSQSGHNTVSWYQQALGQGPQFIFQYYREEENGRGNFPPRFSGLQFPNYSSELNVNALELDDSALYLCASSLTGGYGNTIYFGEGSWLTVV.

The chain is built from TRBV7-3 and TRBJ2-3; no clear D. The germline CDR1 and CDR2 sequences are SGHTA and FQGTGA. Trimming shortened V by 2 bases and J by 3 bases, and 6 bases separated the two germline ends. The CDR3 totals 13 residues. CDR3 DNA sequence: TGTGCCAGCAGCTTAGAGGTAACAGATACGCAGTATTTT. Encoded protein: CASSLEVTDTQYF.

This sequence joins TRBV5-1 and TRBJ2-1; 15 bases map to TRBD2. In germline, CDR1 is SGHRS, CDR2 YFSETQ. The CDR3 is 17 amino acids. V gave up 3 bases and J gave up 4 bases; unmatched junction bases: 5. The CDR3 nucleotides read TGCGCCAGCAGCTGGGTAGGGACTAGCGGGGGGTACAATGAGCAGTTCTTC. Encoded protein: CASSWVGTSGGYNEQFF.

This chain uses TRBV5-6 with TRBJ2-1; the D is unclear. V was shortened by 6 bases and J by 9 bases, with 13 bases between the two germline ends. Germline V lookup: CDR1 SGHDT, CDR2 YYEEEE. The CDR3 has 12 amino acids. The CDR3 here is CASTLELSEQFF. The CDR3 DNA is TGTGCCAGCACCCTAGAGCTGTCTGAGCAGTTCTTC.

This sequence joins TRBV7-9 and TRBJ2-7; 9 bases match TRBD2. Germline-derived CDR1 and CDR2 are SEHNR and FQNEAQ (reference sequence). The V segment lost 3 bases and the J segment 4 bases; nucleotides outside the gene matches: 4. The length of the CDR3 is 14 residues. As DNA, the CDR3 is TGTGCCAGCAGCTTTGTCACTAGCGGGTACGAGCAGTACTTC. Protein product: CASSFVTSGYEQYF.

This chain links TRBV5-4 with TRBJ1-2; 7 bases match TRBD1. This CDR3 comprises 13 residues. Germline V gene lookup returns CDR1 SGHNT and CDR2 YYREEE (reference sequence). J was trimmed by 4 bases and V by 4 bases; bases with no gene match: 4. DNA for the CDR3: TGTGCCAGCAGCATACAGGGGCCCTATGGCTACACCTTC. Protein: CASSIQGPYGYTF.

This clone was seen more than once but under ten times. This chain's CDR3 is CASSLGANPNNEQFF. The CDR3 nucleotides are TGTGCCAGCAGCTTGGGGGCGAACCCAAACAATGAGCAGTTCTTC. The chain combines TRBV5-4 with TRBJ2-1; D is unresolved. Germline V lookup: CDR1 SGHNT, CDR2 YYREEE (reference sequence). V was trimmed by 0 bases and J by 5 bases, leaving 12 bases between them. CDR3 length: 15 amino acids.

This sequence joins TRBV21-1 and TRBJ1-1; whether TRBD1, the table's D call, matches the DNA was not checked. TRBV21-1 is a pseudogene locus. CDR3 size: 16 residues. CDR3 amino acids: CASSKERGTVNTEAFF. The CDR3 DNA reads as TGTGCCAGCAGCAAAGAACGCGGGACAGTAAACACTGAAGCTTTCTTT.

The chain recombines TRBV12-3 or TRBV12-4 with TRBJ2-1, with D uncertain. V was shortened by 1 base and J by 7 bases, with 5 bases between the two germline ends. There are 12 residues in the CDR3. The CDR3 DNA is TGTGCCAGCAGTTTAGGGAGAAATGAGCAGTTCTTC. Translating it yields CASSLGRNEQFF.

The CDR3 nucleotides are TGTGCCAGCAGCATAATAGCGGGGGGTACGAACACCGGGGAGCTGTTTTTT. Residues: CASSIIAGGTNTGELFF. The chain employs TRBV6-2 or TRBV6-3 and TRBJ2-2; TRBD2 matches at 10 bases. The germline CDR1 and CDR2 sequences are MNHEY and SVGEGT. J gave up 0 bases and V 6 bases, and 7 bases lay outside the gene matches. The CDR3 covers 17 residues.

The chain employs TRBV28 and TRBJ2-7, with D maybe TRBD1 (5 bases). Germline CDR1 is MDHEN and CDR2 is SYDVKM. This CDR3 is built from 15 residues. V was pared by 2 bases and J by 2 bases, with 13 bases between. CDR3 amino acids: CASSLTPAGPYEQYF. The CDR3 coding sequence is TGTGCCAGCAGTTTAACCCCGGCAGGGCCCTACGAGCAGTACTTC.

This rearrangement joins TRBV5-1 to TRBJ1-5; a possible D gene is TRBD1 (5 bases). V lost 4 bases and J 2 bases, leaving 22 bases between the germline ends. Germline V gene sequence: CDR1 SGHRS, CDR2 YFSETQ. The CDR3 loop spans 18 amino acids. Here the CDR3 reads CASSPSSARQGGNQPQHF. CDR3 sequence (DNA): TGCGCCAGCAGCCCATCGTCGGCACGGCAGGGCGGCAATCAGCCCCAGCATTTT.

The CDR3: CASRYGQGYEQYF. The DNA of the CDR3 is TGTGCCAGCAGATACGGACAGGGCTACGAGCAGTACTTC. This chain joins TRBV12-3 or TRBV12-4 and TRBJ2-7; 8 nucleotides align to TRBD1. V lost 6 bases to trimming and J lost 3 bases; unmatched junction nucleotides: 4. The CDR3 sequence is 13 residues long.

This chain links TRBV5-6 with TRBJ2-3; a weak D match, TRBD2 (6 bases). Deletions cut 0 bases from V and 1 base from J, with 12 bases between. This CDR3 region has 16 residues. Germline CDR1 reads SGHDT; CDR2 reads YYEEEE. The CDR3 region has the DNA TGTGCCAGCAGCTTGGAGGGAGCGGGCGGCACAGATACGCAGTATTTT. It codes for CASSLEGAGGTDTQYF.

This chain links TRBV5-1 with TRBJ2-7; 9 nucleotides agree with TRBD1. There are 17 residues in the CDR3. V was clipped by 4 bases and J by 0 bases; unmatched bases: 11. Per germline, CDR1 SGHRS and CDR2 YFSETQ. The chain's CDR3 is CASSQGQGPASSYEQYF. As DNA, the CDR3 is TGCGCCAGCAGCCAGGGACAGGGACCCGCCAGCTCCTACGAGCAGTACTTC.